This TCR beta chain was captured by sequencing in a study of blood T cells in healthy people across ages. Whole-study findings and limits: Older age went with lower TCR beta diversity per million T cells, in a roughly linear way.

For the second PCR, which ran for about 6 to 11 cycles, a sample-barcoded 5' primer and a J-beta primer mix were used. TCRdb independently ran MiXCR on the 5' RACE reads; one entry per CDR3 protein. The data show roughly 800,000 distinct CDR3 sequences, about 48% seen once. The CDR3 loop spans 14 amino acids. Losses at the gene ends were 8 bases for V and 7 bases for J; bases not matched to a gene: 8. In germline, CDR1 is SNHLY, CDR2 FYNNEI. Worth noting for this clonotype: Its antigen is not identified.

The gene calls are TRBV2 and TRBJ2-1, with 10 bases identical to TRBD2. This sequence was found in an elderly man in good health. Sequencing input: blood. In DNA, the CDR3 is TGTGCCAGCGATCCTAGGACTAGCGGTAATGAGCAGTTCTTC. This codes for CASDPRTSGNEQFF. The whole variable domain, filled in from reference TRBV2 and TRBJ2-1, reads EPEVTQTPSHQVTQMGQEVILRCVPISNHLYFYWYRQILGQKVEFLVSFYNNEISEKSEIFDDQFSVERPDGSNFTLKIRSTKLEDSAMYFCASDPRTSGNEQFFGPGTRLTVL.